The text below deals with one T cell receptor (beta chain). This record comes from a study of blood T cell repertoires in COVID-19. Overall study context: In each case, the material was cDNA or gDNA derived from T cells, B-cell-depleted T cells, or PBMCs.

This CDR3 contains 13 residues. CDR1 and CDR2 (germline): MNHEY, SVGAGI. The ends lost 5 bases at V and 6 bases at J; junction bases unmatched: 5. In the source study's methods: Amplification of reference gene primers was used by the study to estimate nucleated cell counts. Produced via immunoSEQ multiplex PCR; TCRdb's table is partial and in-frame only. The V and J calls and clone size were taken over from that table, and D and trimming were inferred from the DNA. The sample yields some 110,000 clones, roughly 86% seen once. J is TRBJ1-1 and V is TRBV6-5; TRBD1 matches 8 bases. The sequenced material came from peripheral blood. The clonotype originates from a man aged 35 to 55 with acute or convalescent COVID-19. The CDR3: CASSPGQGPEAFF. The CDR3 bases are TGTGCCAGCAGTCCTGGACAGGGACCTGAAGCTTTCTTT.